This is a list of T cell receptor beta chains from one sample in a study of beta chain features in type 1 diabetes. TCRdb's copy holds only in-frame clones and misses some; the assay was immunoSEQ multiplex PCR. The sample consists of around 400,000 clones, about 16% of them appearing once. Sequencing was performed on naive CD4+ T cells from blood. The receptors were gathered from a woman between 18 and 30 years old in good health. CDR3s include the opening cysteine and the closing phenylalanine or tryptophan. Fields, in order: V gene, J gene, D gene, clone size, CDR3 DNA, CDR3 protein. D genes are given only for firm matches. Clone size is not always given. Where it is, it says once, few, many or a class for expanded clones.

TRBV14	TRBJ2-6	-	-	TGTGCCAGCAGACCTACAGGGTCTGGGGCCAACGTCCTGACTTTC	CASRPTGSGANVLTF
TRBV30	TRBJ2-3	TRBD1	-	TGTGCCTGGAGTCACAGGGGAACAGATACGCAGTATTTT	CAWSHRGTDTQYF
TRBV29-1	TRBJ1-2	-	few	TGCAGCGTTGAAGAAGGATCAGGGAAGTATGGCTACACCTTC	CSVEEGSGKYGYTF
TRBV9	TRBJ2-1	-	few	TGTGCCAGCAGCGTTGCCGGAGGGTCTTACAATGAGCAGTTCTTC	CASSVAGGSYNEQFF
TRBV28	TRBJ1-5	-	few	TGTGCCAGCAGTTTTTTCCCTTGGCCCCAGCATTTT	CASSFFPWPQHF
TRBV7-2	TRBJ1-5	-	few	TGTGCCAGCAGCCCTTTGGGGGGGGTAAATCAGCCCCAGCATTTT	CASSPLGGVNQPQHF
TRBV12-5	TRBJ2-3	-	-	TGTGCTAGTGGTAAAGGGGCCTACACAGATACGCAGTATTTT	CASGKGAYTDTQYF
TRBV7-3	TRBJ1-1	TRBD1	-	TGTGCCAGCGGGGTGGGGACAGGGGCTGGAGCTTTCTTT	CASGVGTGAGAFF
TRBV7-2	TRBJ2-7	TRBD2	-	TGTGCCAGCAGCCGTAGCGGGAGGACGACCTACGAGCAGTACTTC	CASSRSGRTTYEQYF
TRBV6-6	TRBJ2-1	-	few	TGTGCCAGCAGTTATACGGGGGACTCCTACAATGAGCAGTTCTTC	CASSYTGDSYNEQFF
TRBV27	TRBJ2-5	TRBD1	few	TGTGCCAGCAGAAGGACAGGGCAAGAGACCCAGTACTTC	CASRRTGQETQYF
TRBV28	TRBJ2-3	-	few	TGTGCCAGCAGTTTAGGGGGGGCCGGCACAGATACGCAGTATTTT	CASSLGGAGTDTQYF
TRBV9	TRBJ2-1	TRBD2	-	TGTGCCAGCAGCGTTCAGGGACTATCCAATGAGCAGTTCTTC	CASSVQGLSNEQFF
TRBV9	TRBJ2-2	-	few	TGTGCCAGCAGCGTAAATGGAGGCGCCCGTACCGGGGAGCTGTTTTTT	CASSVNGGARTGELFF
TRBV18	TRBJ2-1	TRBD2	few	TGTGCCAGCTCGCCAATAGCGGGACCGCTCTCGCGGAGCGATGAGCAGTTCTTC	CASSPIAGPLSRSDEQFF
TRBV6-5	TRBJ2-1	-	-	TGTGCCAGCAGCCAGGGCAATGAGCAGTTCTTC	CASSQGNEQFF
TRBV30	TRBJ2-7	TRBD1	-	TGTGCCTGGAGTGAGGGGGACAGGGGAAAGGACGAGCAGTACTTC	CAWSEGDRGKDEQYF
TRBV6-5	TRBJ1-5	TRBD1	-	TGTGCCAGCAGTCCTCCGGGACAGGGTCAGCCCCAGCATTTT	CASSPPGQGQPQHF
TRBV29-1	TRBJ1-2	-	few	TGCAGCGTTGAAGGGCAGGGCCTTTATGGCTACACCTTC	CSVEGQGLYGYTF
TRBV15	TRBJ2-7	TRBD2	once	TGTGCCACCAGCAGAGATCCCCAGACTAGCGGGAGGGCGCGAGAGCAGTACTTC	CATSRDPQTSGRAREQYF
TRBV7-9	TRBJ2-7	TRBD2	few	TGTGCCAGCAGCTTAGTAGCGGGAGTGGAGCAGTACTTC	CASSLVAGVEQYF
TRBV7-9	TRBJ1-5	-	-	TGTGCCAGCAGCCCCCCGAATCAGCCCCAGCATTTT	CASSPPNQPQHF
TRBV30	TRBJ2-3	-	few	TGTGCCTGGGGTCCGACAGGCGGTCTCACAGATACGCAGTATTTT	CAWGPTGGLTDTQYF
TRBV30	TRBJ1-5	TRBD1	few	TGTGCCTGGAGTGTACAGGGGGTTCGACCCCAGCATTTT	CAWSVQGVRPQHF
TRBV9	TRBJ2-5	-	few	TGTGCCAGCAGCGCCCTGGGACAAAACCAAGAGACCCAGTACTTC	CASSALGQNQETQYF
TRBV6-5	TRBJ2-1	TRBD1	few	TGTGCCAGCAGACTTGACAGGGGCACCTACAATGAGCAGTTCTTC	CASRLDRGTYNEQFF
TRBV29-1	TRBJ1-1	-	few	TGCAGCGGTTACAGGGCGGACACTGAAGCTTTCTTT	CSGYRADTEAFF
TRBV9	TRBJ1-5	TRBD1	-	TGTGCCAGCAGCGGGGGGACAGATAGCAATCAGCCCCAGCATTTT	CASSGGTDSNQPQHF
TRBV30	TRBJ2-5	-	-	TGTGCCTGGACCGGACACTTTTTTGAGACCCAGTACTTC	CAWTGHFFETQYF
TRBV7-3	TRBJ2-7	-	few	TGTGCCAGCAGCTTGGGCTACTCCTACGAGCAGTACTTC	CASSLGYSYEQYF
TRBV2	TRBJ2-1	-	-	TGTGCCAGCAACGAGCGGAGCTCCTACAATGAGCAGTTCTTC	CASNERSSYNEQFF
TRBV18	TRBJ1-2	TRBD1	few	TGTGCCAGCTCACCGCCGGACAGGGAGCTGTATGGCTACACCTTC	CASSPPDRELYGYTF
TRBV14	TRBJ2-1	TRBD2	few	TGTGCCAGCATCGGGAGGCCCTTCTTC	CASIGRPFF
TRBV18	TRBJ2-2	TRBD2	-	TGTGCCAGCTCACCCCAGACTAGCGGGACGACCGGGGAGCTGTTTTTT	CASSPQTSGTTGELFF
TRBV6-1	TRBJ2-3	-	few	TGTGCCAGCAGTGAAGCACACAGCACAGATACGCAGTATTTT	CASSEAHSTDTQYF
TRBV7-9	TRBJ1-1	TRBD1	-	TGTGCCAGCAGCTTGGGGGGACAGGAGGCTGAAGCTTTCTTT	CASSLGGQEAEAFF
TRBV6-5	TRBJ1-2	-	-	TGTGCCAGCAGTACCAGGGGTCGTGGCTACACCTTC	CASSTRGRGYTF
TRBV19	TRBJ1-2	-	-	TGTGCCAGTATGCCCGATGGTAGAGGTGGCTATGGCTACACCTTC	CASMPDGRGGYGYTF
TRBV5-1	TRBJ2-7	TRBD2	-	TGCGCCAGCAGCTTAACGACTAGCGGGAGCTTCTACGAGCAGTACTTC	CASSLTTSGSFYEQYF
TRBV28	TRBJ1-1	TRBD1	few	TGTGCCAGCAGTTCGTGGGACAGGGGGAACACTGAAGCTTTCTTT	CASSSWDRGNTEAFF
TRBV28	TRBJ1-2	-	few	TGTGCCAGCAGTCAACCACCAACAGGGTCCTATGGCTACACCTTC	CASSQPPTGSYGYTF
TRBV30	TRBJ2-3	TRBD2	-	TGTGCCTGGAGTTACGGACTAGCGGGAGCCGATACGCAGTATTTT	CAWSYGLAGADTQYF
TRBV7-9	TRBJ2-1	TRBD1	-	TGTGCCAGCAGCTTGGGACAGGGGATCGATGAGCAGTTCTTC	CASSLGQGIDEQFF
TRBV4-2	TRBJ2-7	-	-	TGTGCCAGCAGCCAAGAGAGGCGGGTCCCCTCCTACGAGCAGTACTTC	CASSQERRVPSYEQYF
TRBV6-1	TRBJ1-4	-	-	TGTGCCAGCAGTGACGACCCGGGGGGCGAAAAACTGTTTTTT	CASSDDPGGEKLFF
TRBV29-1	TRBJ2-3	-	few	TGCAGCGTTGAAGATCATGAGGATACGCAGTATTTT	CSVEDHEDTQYF
TRBV7-8	TRBJ2-7	-	few	TGTGCCAGCAGCTCTTCGGCAGGACGAGGGGGCTACGAGCAGTACTTC	CASSSSAGRGGYEQYF
TRBV9	TRBJ2-7	-	-	TGTGCCAGCAGCGTAGGTACTAGCCCAAAAACCTACGAGCAGTACTTC	CASSVGTSPKTYEQYF
TRBV2	TRBJ1-5	-	few	TGTGCCAGCAGTGACTTTGGGGGCTTGAGAAGCAATCAGCCCCAGCATTTT	CASSDFGGLRSNQPQHF
TRBV25-1	TRBJ2-1	-	few	TGTGCCTTGGGAGATAGGAATGAGCAGTTCTTC	CALGDRNEQFF
TRBV28	TRBJ2-1	-	-	TGTGCCAGCAGTTTACCAGGTATAGCCTACAATGAGCAGTTCTTC	CASSLPGIAYNEQFF
TRBV18	TRBJ2-7	TRBD2	-	TGTGCCAGCTCATCCCTCCCCGCGGGAGGGACCTACGAGCAGTACTTC	CASSSLPAGGTYEQYF
TRBV6-1	TRBJ2-3	-	-	TGTGCCAGCAGGCAGGCAGCGGGAGATACGCAGTATTTT	CASRQAAGDTQYF
TRBV18	TRBJ2-7	-	few	TGTGCCAGCTCACCACGCAGCGGCAGCTCCTACGAGCAGTACTTC	CASSPRSGSSYEQYF
TRBV6-5	TRBJ2-3	-	-	TGTGCCAGCAGTTACTCCCCTAGATCAGATACGCAGTATTTT	CASSYSPRSDTQYF
TRBV14	TRBJ2-7	-	-	TGTGCCAGCAGCCAAAATAGGGGCTTATACGAGCAGTACTTC	CASSQNRGLYEQYF
TRBV9	TRBJ2-1	TRBD2	-	TGTGCCAGCAGCAAAACTAGCGGGACTAACAATGAGCAGTTCTTC	CASSKTSGTNNEQFF
TRBV9	TRBJ1-3	-	-	TGTGCCAGCAGCACTGGAGGACCGCCGAGCTCTGGAAACACCATATATTTT	CASSTGGPPSSGNTIYF
TRBV18	TRBJ1-2	TRBD1	-	TGTGCCAGCTCACCGGGACAGGGTGGCTATGGCTACACCTTC	CASSPGQGGYGYTF
TRBV5-5	TRBJ2-1	TRBD2	few	TGTGCCAGCACCACTTTCAATAGCGGGAGCAATGAGCAGTTCTTC	CASTTFNSGSNEQFF